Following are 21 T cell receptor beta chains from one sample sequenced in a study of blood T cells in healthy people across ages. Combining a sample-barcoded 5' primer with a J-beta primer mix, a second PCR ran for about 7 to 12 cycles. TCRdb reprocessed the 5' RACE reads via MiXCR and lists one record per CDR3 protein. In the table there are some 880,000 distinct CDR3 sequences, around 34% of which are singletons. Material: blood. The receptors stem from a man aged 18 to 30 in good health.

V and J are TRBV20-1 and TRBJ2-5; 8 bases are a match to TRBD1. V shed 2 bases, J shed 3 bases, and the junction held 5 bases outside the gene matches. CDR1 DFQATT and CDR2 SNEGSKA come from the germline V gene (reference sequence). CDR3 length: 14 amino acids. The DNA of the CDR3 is TGCAGTGCTAGACCCGGACAGGGCGAAGAGACCCAGTACTTC. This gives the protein CSARPGQGEETQYF.

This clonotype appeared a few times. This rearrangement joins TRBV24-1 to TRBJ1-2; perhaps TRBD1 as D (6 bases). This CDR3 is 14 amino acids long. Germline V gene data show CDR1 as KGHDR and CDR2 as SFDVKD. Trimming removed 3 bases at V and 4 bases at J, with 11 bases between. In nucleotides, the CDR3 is TGTGCCACCAGTGATGTGGACAGTCCCTATGGCTACACCTTC. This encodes CATSDVDSPYGYTF.

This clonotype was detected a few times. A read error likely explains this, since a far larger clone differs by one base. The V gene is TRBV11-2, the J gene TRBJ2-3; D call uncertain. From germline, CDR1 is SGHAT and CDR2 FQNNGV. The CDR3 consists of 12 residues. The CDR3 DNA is TGTTCCAGCAGCTCTAGCACAGATACGCAGTATTTT. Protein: CSSSSSTDTQYF.

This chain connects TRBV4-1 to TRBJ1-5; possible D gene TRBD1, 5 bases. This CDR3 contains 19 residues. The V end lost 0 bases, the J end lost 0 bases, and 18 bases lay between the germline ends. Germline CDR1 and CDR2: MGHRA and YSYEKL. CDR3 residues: CASSQDRKGFSYSNQPQHF. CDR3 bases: TGCGCCAGCAGCCAAGATAGGAAGGGGTTCTCCTATAGCAATCAGCCCCAGCATTTT.

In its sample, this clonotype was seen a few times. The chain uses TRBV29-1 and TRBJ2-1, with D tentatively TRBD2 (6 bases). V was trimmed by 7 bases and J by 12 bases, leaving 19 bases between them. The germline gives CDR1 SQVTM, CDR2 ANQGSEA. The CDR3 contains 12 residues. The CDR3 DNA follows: TGCAGCGGAAGGGTGGGGGGTCGGAGGCAGTTCTTC. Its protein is CSGRVGGRRQFF.

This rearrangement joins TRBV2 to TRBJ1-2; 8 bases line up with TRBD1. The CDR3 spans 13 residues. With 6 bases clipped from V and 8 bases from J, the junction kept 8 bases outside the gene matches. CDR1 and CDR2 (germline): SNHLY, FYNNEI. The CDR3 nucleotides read TGTGCCAGCAGCCAGGACAGGGAACACGGCTACACCTTC. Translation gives CASSQDREHGYTF.

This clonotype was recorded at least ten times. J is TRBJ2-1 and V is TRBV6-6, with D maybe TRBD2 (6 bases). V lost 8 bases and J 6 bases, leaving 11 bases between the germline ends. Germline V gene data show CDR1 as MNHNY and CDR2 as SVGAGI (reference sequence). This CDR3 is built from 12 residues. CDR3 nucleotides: TGTGCCAGCGGGGGGATTCGCAATGAGCAGTTCTTC. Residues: CASGGIRNEQFF.

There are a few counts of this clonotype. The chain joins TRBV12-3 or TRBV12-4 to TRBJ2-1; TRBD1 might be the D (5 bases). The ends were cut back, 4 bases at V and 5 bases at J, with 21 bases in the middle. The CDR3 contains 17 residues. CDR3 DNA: TGTGCCAGCAGTTCACCCTATATTTTCGACAGCGACAATGAGCAGTTCTTC. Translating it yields CASSSPYIFDSDNEQFF.

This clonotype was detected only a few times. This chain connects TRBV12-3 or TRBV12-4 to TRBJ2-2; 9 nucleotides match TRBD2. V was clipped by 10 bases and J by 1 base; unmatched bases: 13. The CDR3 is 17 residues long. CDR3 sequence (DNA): TGTGCCAACCTCATGGCCAGCGGGGGGCAGAACACCGGGGAGCTGTTTTTT. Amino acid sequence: CANLMASGGQNTGELFF.

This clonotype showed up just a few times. As DNA, the CDR3 is TGCAGTGCCCCCTACAGGGTACATAGCGAGACCCAGTACTTC. Protein product: CSAPYRVHSETQYF. The chain links TRBV20-1 to TRBJ2-5; possibly TRBD1 for D (6 bases). Trimming took off 6 bases at V and 5 bases at J, with 19 bases between the two ends. The CDR3 loop spans 14 amino acids. The V gene's germline CDR1 is DFQATT and CDR2 SNEGSKA (reference sequence).

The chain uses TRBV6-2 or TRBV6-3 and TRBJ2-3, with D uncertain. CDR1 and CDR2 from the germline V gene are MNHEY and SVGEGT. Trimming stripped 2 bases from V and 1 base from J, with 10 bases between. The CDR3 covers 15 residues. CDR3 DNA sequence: TGTGCCAGCAGTTACGTGGGCCGAGGCACAGATACGCAGTATTTT. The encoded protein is CASSYVGRGTDTQYF.

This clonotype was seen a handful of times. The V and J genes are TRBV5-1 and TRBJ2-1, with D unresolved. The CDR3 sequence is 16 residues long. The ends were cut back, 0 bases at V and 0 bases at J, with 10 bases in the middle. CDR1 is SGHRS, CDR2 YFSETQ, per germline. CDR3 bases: TGCGCCAGCAGCTTGGCTCCCCGGAGCTCCTACAATGAGCAGTTCTTC. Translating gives CASSLAPRSSYNEQFF. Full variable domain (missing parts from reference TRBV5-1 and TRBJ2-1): KAGVTQTPRYLIKTRGQQVTLSCSPISGHRSVSWYQQTPGQGLQFLFEYFSETQRNKGNFPGRFSGRQFSNSRSEMNVSTLELGDSALYLCASSLAPRSSYNEQFFGPGTRLTVL.

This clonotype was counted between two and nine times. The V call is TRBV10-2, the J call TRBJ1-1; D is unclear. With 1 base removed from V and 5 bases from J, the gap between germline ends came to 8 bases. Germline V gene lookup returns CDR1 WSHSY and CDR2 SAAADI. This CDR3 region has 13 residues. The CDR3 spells CASSELTRTEAFF. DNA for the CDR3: TGCGCCAGCAGTGAGTTAACCCGGACTGAAGCTTTCTTT.

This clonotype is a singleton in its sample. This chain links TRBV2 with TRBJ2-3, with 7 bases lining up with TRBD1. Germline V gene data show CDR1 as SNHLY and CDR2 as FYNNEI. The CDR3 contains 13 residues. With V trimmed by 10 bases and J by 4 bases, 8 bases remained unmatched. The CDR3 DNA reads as TGTGCCAACGCCGGTCAGGGGGCAGATACGCAGTATTTT. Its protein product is CANAGQGADTQYF. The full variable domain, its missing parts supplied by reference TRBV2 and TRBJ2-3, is EPEVTQTPSHQVTQMGQEVILRCVPISNHLYFYWYRQILGQKVEFLVSFYNNEISEKSEIFDDQFSVERPDGSNFTLKIRSTKLEDSAMYFCANAGQGADTQYFGPGTRLTVL.

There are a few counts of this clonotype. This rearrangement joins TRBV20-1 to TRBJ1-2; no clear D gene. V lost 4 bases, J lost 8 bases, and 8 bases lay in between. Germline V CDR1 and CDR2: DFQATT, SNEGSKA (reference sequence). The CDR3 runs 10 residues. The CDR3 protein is CSAITEGYTF. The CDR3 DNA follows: TGCAGTGCTATTACCGAGGGCTACACCTTC.

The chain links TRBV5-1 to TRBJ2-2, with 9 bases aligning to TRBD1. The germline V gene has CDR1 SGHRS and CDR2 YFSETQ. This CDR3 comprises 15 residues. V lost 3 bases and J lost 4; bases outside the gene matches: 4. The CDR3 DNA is TGCGCCAGCAGCTGGACAGGGGTCGGCACCGGGGAGCTGTTTTTT. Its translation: CASSWTGVGTGELFF.

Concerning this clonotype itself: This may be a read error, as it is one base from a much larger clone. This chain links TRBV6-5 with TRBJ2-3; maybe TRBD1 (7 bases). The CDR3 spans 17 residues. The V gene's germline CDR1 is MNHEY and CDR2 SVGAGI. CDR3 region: CASSYGGTVPSTDTRYF. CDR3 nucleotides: TGTGCCAGCAGTTACGGGGGGACAGTTCCTAGCACAGATACGCGGTATTTT.

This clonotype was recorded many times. The CDR3 spells CSAGTSGGNNEQFF. The CDR3 nucleotides are TGCAGTGCCGGGACTAGCGGGGGTAACAATGAGCAGTTCTTC. The rearrangement links TRBV20-1 to TRBJ2-1, with 14 nucleotides matching TRBD2. Germline trimming cut 6 bases from V and 5 bases from J; bases unmatched to any gene: 3. The CDR3 is made up of 14 amino acids. The germline CDR1 and CDR2 sequences are DFQATT and SNEGSKA (reference sequence).

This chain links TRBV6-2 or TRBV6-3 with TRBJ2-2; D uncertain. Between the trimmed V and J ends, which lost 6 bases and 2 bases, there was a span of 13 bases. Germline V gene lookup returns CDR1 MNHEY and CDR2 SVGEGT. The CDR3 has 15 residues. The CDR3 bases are TGTGCCAGCAGCCTCTTGGGCCGCAACACCGGGGAGCTGTTTTTT. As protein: CASSLLGRNTGELFF.

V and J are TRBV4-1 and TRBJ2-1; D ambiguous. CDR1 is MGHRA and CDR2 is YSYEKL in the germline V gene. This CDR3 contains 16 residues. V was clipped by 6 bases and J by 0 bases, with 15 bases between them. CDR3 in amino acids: CASREEIGVSYNEQFF. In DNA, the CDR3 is TGCGCCAGCAGGGAAGAGATCGGTGTCTCCTACAATGAGCAGTTCTTC.

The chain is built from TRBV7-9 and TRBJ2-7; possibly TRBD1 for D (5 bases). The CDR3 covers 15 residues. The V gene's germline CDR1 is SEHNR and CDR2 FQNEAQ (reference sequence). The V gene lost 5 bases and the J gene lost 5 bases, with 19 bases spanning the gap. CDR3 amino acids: CASSPKIGRADEQYF. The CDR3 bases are TGTGCCAGCAGCCCTAAAATCGGCAGGGCCGACGAGCAGTACTTC.